These T cell receptor beta chains were read from a single sample in a study of blood T cell repertoires in COVID-19. TCRdb's table, derived via immunoSEQ multiplex PCR, lists solely in-frame clones and lacks some. The sample has 100,000 to 150,000 clones, around 86% seen once; the top ten hold around 11%. The sequenced material came from peripheral blood. These receptors all come from a man aged 55 to 70 with acute or convalescent COVID-19. The conserved cysteine and the conserved F or W are not part of the CDR3 here.

CDR3: ASSPRVPSYEQY
J: TRBJ2-7
V: TRBV25-1

CDR3: ASSVKAGQTNTGELF
J: TRBJ2-2
V: TRBV6-1

CDR3: AAGTGASRTDTQY
J: TRBJ2-3
V: TRBV2

CDR3: ASSLEPGGTEQY
J: TRBJ2-7
V: TRBV11-2

CDR3: ASSLSAYEQY
J: TRBJ2-7
V: TRBV5-1

CDR3: ASKAGGPYEQY
J: TRBJ2-7
V: TRBV28

CDR3: ASSLISGAYNEQF
J: TRBJ2-1
V: TRBV7-9

CDR3: ASSYSGSNQPQH
J: TRBJ1-5
V: TRBV6-5

CDR3: ASSSEQGVGETQY
J: TRBJ2-5
V: TRBV7-2

CDR3: ASSKPSGQGFYEQY
J: TRBJ2-7
V: TRBV6-6

CDR3: ASSSPQGVTDTQY
J: TRBJ2-3
V: TRBV5-4

CDR3: ASGDRSSYEQY
J: TRBJ2-7
V: TRBV27

CDR3: ASSPGGGETQY
J: TRBJ2-5
V: TRBV18

CDR3: ASSQERGNYEQY
J: TRBJ2-7
V: TRBV4-1

CDR3: ASSLQGNSPLH
J: TRBJ1-6
V: TRBV5-1

CDR3: ASSLRGLAGTGELF
J: TRBJ2-2
V: TRBV28

CDR3: ASSLEARRDEKLF
J: TRBJ1-4
V: TRBV5-1

CDR3: ASSRGQGTYEQY
J: TRBJ2-7
V: TRBV3-1/TRBV3-2

CDR3: ASNRDRGTGNTIY
J: TRBJ1-3
V: TRBV2

CDR3: ASSFTGTSGPEGEQY
J: TRBJ2-7
V: TRBV5-1

CDR3: AIGEGRNQPQH
J: TRBJ1-5
V: TRBV10-3

CDR3: ASSQCLAGELVFNEQF
J: TRBJ2-1
V: TRBV23-1

CDR3: ASALAVETQY
J: TRBJ2-5
V: TRBV2

CDR3: ASSLGRTVYGYT
J: TRBJ1-2
V: TRBV28

CDR3: ASSARVRDSYEQY
J: TRBJ2-7
V: TRBV18

CDR3: ASSLSALAGLIETQY
J: TRBJ2-5
V: TRBV5-1

CDR3: ASSPPGVRETQY
J: TRBJ2-5
V: TRBV18

CDR3: ASSNGGNAEAF
J: TRBJ1-1
V: TRBV21-1

CDR3: ACQGAGVYT
J: TRBJ1-2
V: TRBV30

CDR3: ASSLGGAGVADTQY
J: TRBJ2-3
V: TRBV28

CDR3: ATRVTSGTGDEQF
J: TRBJ2-1
V: TRBV15

CDR3: ASSFRDSNNEKLF
J: TRBJ1-4
V: TRBV28

CDR3: ASSLEGTGEEKLF
J: TRBJ1-4
V: TRBV5-1

CDR3: ASSQDLVIGQF
J: TRBJ2-1
V: TRBV14

CDR3: ASSLQGGINQPQH
J: TRBJ1-5
V: TRBV7-2

CDR3: ASRQGTYTEAF
J: TRBJ1-1
V: TRBV21-1

CDR3: ASTGGGGELF
J: TRBJ2-2
V: TRBV28

CDR3: ASSLVASGSYEQY
J: TRBJ2-7
V: TRBV7-2

CDR3: ASSLSQGYNSPLH
J: TRBJ1-6
V: TRBV27

CDR3: AWTWGAGGSYEQY
J: TRBJ2-7
V: TRBV30

CDR3: ASSRDWLNTGELF
J: TRBJ2-2
V: TRBV5-6